One T cell receptor beta chain is described in this entry. Antigen: not known. The same CDR3 can be traced to other DNA sequences in this sample. The CD4+ fraction was divided into a CD45RA+ naive subset and a CD45RA-negative memory subset. This sample stems from a study of shared clonotypes between healthy human individuals. Methods used by the authors: ImmunoSEQ gave junction-only sequences without quality scores, so filtering differed. The protocol was immunoSEQ multiplex PCR, while the TCRdb copy is restricted to in-frame clones and leaves out a portion. V, J and clone size derive from that table, while D and trimming were established from the DNA sequence. The data hold around 1,100,000 clones, with around 77% observed a single time. The study's findings and limits: Generally, naive subsets (rather than memory subsets) showed larger estimated richness.

In germline, CDR1 is SGHRS, CDR2 YFSETQ. The length of the CDR3 is 14 residues. The V gene lost 0 bases and the J gene lost 4 bases, with 9 bases spanning the gap. Material for sequencing was memory CD4+ T cells from PBMCs. As to subset: CD45RA-negative fraction. This TCR derives from a man between 18 and 35 years old in good health. Some clones in this sample may be carry-over from other donors' samples. V usage is TRBV5-1 and J usage is TRBJ2-3; maybe TRBD1 (5 bases). The CDR3 DNA sequence: TGCGCCAGCAGCTTGGGGCTAGGGGCAGATACGCAGTATTTT. As protein: CASSLGLGADTQYF.